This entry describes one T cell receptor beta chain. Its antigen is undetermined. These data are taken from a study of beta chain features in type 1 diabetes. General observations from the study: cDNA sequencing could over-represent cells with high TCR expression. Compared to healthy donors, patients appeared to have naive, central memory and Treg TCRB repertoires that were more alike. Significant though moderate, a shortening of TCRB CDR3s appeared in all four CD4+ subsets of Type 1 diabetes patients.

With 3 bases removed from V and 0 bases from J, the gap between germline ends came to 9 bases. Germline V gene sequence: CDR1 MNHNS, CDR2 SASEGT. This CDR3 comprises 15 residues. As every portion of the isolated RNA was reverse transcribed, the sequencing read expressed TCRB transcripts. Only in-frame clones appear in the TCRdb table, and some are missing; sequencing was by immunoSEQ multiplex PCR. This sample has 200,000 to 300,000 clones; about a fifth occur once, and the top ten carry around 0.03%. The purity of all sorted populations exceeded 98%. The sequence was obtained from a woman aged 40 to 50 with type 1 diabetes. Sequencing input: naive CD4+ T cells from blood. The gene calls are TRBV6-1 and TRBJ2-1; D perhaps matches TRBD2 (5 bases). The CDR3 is CASSDGGSSYNEQFF. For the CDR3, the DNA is TGTGCCAGCAGTGATGGTGGGAGCTCCTACAATGAGCAGTTCTTC.